Here is one T cell receptor beta chain with its context. This sample was included in a study of blood T cell repertoires in COVID-19. Study overall: Specimens from acute and convalescent COVID-19 originated in the United States, Italy and Spain. PBMCs, B-cell-depleted T cells, or T cells provided the cDNA or gDNA that made up the material.

Authors' analysis steps: It was from reference gene primer amplification that nucleated cell counts were estimated. Some clones are missing from TCRdb's copy, which holds only in-frame ones; the method was immunoSEQ multiplex PCR. That table gives V, J and clone size, and the DNA gave D and trimming. The repertoire holds under 250,000 clones, with over 70% as singletons. The germline gives CDR1 SGHNT, CDR2 YYREEE (reference sequence). V was shortened by 2 bases and J by 8 bases, with 11 bases between the two germline ends. The CDR3 is 13 residues long. The sample taken for sequencing was peripheral blood. The gene calls are TRBV5-4 and TRBJ2-1, with a tentative D call TRBD1 (8 bases). The sequence derives from a woman aged 50 to 60 with acute or convalescent COVID-19. Written as DNA, the CDR3 is TGTGCCAGCAGCTTCACAGGGGGGGATGAGCAGTTCTTC. Protein product: CASSFTGGDEQFF.